These 2 T cell receptor beta chains share one sample of origin, sequenced in a study of blood T cell repertoires in COVID-19. TCRdb's table, derived via immunoSEQ multiplex PCR, lists solely in-frame clones and lacks some. This sample carries around 200,000 clones, approximately 82% of them seen once, and the ten largest clones take roughly 2.9%. Source material: peripheral blood. The receptors here all came from a man aged 45-60 years with active or convalescent COVID-19.

V gene TRBV27 combines with J gene TRBJ2-1; 8 bases are a match to TRBD2. J lost 10 bases, V lost 2 bases, and 19 bases had no gene match. CDR1 is MNHEY and CDR2 is SMNVEV in the germline V gene (reference sequence). This CDR3 is 18 amino acids long. CDR3 bases: TGTGCCAGCAGTTTAAGGCGCTCCGGGAGGGCCCCCTTGAGCGAGCAGTTCTTC. Translated, it gives CASSLRRSGRAPLSEQFF.

This clone occurred once. The chain is built from TRBV5-1 and TRBJ2-5; 10 nucleotides align to TRBD1. CDR1 and CDR2 (germline): SGHRS, YFSETQ. The V segment lost 0 bases and the J segment 4 bases; nucleotides outside the gene matches: 0. This CDR3 region has 14 residues. CDR3 in DNA: TGCGCCAGCAGCTTGGGGACAGGGGGAGAGACCCAGTACTTC. It codes for CASSLGTGGETQYF.